This TCR beta chain derives from a study of synovial regulatory T cells in juvenile arthritis. Study-wide findings and caveats: Blood Treg cells that were inflammation-associated showed lower TCR diversity than other blood Treg cells.

Regarding this clone: Its antigen is not identified.

The V gene's germline CDR1 is LGHNA and CDR2 YNFKEQ. The length of the CDR3 is 15 residues. Only the protein is available. Using immunoSEQ multiplex PCR, the repertoire was profiled, and TCRdb retains in-frame clones only, with some absent. Its listing shows roughly 10,000 clones. This TCR came from a donor between 2 and 29 years old with juvenile idiopathic arthritis. The gene calls are TRBV4-2 and TRBJ2-2. Sequenced sample: Treg cells from blood. The subset is: remaining (HLA-DR-negative) circulating blood Treg cells. The CDR3 spells CASSLGRVNTGELFF.